The clone carrying this TCR beta chain occurred a few times. What it binds is unknown. The data derive from a study of cytomegalovirus exposure and HLA in healthy donors. General study points: The authors later linked a missense DCLRE1C variant to TCR beta V- and J-gene trimming. The study flagged approximately 180 TCR beta chains as cytomegalovirus-associated.

This PCR relied on a set of 60 Vbeta primers and 13 Jbeta primers. Using immunoSEQ multiplex PCR, the repertoire was profiled, and TCRdb retains in-frame clones only, with some absent. The sample consists of roughly 150,000 clones, 60% to 80% of them appearing once. This CDR3 is built from 16 residues. From germline, CDR1 is SGDLS and CDR2 YYNGEE. V shed 3 bases and J shed 4 bases, with 19 bases lying between them. This clonotype was obtained from a woman aged 25-40 years in good health and CMV-seronegative. V gene TRBV9 combines with J gene TRBJ1-2; tentatively, D is TRBD1 (6 bases). The specimen was PBMCs. For the CDR3, the DNA is TGTGCCAGCAGCGCACTCGGGACAAGATTTTTCTATGGCTACACCTTC. As protein: CASSALGTRFFYGYTF.